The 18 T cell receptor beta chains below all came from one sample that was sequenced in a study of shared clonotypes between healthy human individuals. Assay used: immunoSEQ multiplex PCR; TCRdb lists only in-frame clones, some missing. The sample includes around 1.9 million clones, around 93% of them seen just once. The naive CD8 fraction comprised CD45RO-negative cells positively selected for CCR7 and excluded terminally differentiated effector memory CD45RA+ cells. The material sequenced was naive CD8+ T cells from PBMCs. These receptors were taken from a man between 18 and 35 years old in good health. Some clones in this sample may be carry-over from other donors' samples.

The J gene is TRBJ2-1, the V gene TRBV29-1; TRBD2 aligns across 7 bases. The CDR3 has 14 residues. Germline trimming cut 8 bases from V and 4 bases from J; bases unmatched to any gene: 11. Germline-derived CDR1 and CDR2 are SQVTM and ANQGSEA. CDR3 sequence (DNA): TGCAGCTCCCTGGAAGCGGGAACTTACAATGAGCAGTTCTTC. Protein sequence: CSSLEAGTYNEQFF.

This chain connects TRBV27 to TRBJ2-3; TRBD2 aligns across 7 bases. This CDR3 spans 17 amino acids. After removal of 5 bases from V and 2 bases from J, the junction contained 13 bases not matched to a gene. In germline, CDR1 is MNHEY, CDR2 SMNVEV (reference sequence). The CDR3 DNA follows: TGTGCCAGCAGTCAATTACCTTCGACTAGCTACACAGATACGCAGTATTTT. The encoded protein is CASSQLPSTSYTDTQYF.

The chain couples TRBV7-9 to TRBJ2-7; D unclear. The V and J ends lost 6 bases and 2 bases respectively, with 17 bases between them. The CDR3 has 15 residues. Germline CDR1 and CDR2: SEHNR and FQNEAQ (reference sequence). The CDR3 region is CASSKSDLGTYEQYF. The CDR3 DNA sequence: TGTGCCAGCAGTAAATCAGACCTGGGAACCTACGAGCAGTACTTC. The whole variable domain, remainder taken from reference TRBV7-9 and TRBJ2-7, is DTGVSQNPRHKITKRGQNVTFRCDPISEHNRLYWYRQTLGQGPEFLTYFQNEAQLEKSRLLSDRFSAERPKGSFSTLEIQRTEQGDSAMYLCASSKSDLGTYEQYFGPGTRLTVT.

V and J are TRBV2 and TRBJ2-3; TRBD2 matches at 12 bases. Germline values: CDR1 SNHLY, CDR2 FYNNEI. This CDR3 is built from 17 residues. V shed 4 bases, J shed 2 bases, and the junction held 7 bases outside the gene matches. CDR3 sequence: CASSVFGLAGNTDTQYF. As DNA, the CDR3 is TGTGCCAGCAGTGTGTTTGGACTAGCGGGGAACACAGATACGCAGTATTTT. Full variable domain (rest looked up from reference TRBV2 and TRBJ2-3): EPEVTQTPSHQVTQMGQEVILRCVPISNHLYFYWYRQILGQKVEFLVSFYNNEISEKSEIFDDQFSVERPDGSNFTLKIRSTKLEDSAMYFCASSVFGLAGNTDTQYFGPGTRLTVL.

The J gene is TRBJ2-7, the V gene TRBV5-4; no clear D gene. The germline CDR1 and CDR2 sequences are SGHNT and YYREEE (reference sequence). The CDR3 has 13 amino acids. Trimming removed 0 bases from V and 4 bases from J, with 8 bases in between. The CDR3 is CASSLDGEYEQYF. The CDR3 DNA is TGTGCCAGCAGCTTGGACGGCGAATACGAGCAGTACTTC.

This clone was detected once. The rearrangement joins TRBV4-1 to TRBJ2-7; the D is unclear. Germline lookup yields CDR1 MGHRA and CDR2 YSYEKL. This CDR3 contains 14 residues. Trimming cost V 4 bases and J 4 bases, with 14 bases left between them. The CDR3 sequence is CASSLTPGVYEQYF. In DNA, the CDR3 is TGCGCCAGCAGCCTTACGCCCGGAGTGTACGAGCAGTACTTC.

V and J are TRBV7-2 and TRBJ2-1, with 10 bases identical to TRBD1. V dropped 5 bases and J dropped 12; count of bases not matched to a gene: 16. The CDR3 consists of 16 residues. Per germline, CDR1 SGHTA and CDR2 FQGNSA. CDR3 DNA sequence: TGTGCCAGCAGCCCAGACAGGGGGCGACCTCTAGGGGGGCAGTTCTTC. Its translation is CASSPDRGRPLGGQFF.

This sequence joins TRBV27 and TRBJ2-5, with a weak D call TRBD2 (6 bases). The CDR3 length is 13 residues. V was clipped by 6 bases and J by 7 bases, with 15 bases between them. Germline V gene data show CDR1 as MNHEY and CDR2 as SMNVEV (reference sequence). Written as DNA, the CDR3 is TGTGCCAGCAGCCCGCCTAGCGCCCGGACCCAGTACTTC. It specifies CASSPPSARTQYF.

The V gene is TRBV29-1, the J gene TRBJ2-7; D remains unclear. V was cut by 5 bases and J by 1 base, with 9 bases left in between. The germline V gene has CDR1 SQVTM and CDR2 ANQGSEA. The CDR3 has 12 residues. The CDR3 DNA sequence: TGCAGCGTTCCAGTCGGGTCCTACGAGCAGTACTTC. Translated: CSVPVGSYEQYF.

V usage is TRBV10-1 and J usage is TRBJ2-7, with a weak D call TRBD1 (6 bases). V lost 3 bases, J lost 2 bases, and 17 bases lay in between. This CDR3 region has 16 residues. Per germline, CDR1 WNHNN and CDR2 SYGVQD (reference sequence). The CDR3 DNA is TGCGCCAGCAGTGAATCGGTCCGGGACATAACCTACGAGCAGTACTTC. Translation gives CASSESVRDITYEQYF.

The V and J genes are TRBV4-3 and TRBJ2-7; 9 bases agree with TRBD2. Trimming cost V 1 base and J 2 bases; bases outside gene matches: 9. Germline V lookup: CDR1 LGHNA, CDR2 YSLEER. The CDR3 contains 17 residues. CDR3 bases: TGCGCCAGCAGCCAAGTAGGGGTTAGCGGGGGTCCCTACGAGCAGTACTTC. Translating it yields CASSQVGVSGGPYEQYF.

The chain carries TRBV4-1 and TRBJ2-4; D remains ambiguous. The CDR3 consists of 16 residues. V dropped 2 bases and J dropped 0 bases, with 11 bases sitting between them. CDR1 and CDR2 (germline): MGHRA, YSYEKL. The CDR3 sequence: CASSQREPLAKNIQYF. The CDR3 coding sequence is TGCGCCAGCAGCCAACGTGAGCCGCTAGCCAAAAACATTCAGTACTTC.

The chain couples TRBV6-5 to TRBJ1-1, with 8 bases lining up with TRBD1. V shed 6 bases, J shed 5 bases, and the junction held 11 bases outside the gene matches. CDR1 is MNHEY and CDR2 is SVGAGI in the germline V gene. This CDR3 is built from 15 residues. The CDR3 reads CASRLGRTGLTEAFF. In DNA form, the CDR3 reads TGTGCCAGCAGGCTGGGAAGGACAGGGTTAACTGAAGCTTTCTTT.

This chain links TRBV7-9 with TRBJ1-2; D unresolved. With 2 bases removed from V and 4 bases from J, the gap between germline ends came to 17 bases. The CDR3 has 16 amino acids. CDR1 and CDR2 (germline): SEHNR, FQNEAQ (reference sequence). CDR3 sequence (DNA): TGTGCCAGCAGCTTACAAGGGCAGGACCGGGTCTATGGCTACACCTTC. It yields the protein CASSLQGQDRVYGYTF.

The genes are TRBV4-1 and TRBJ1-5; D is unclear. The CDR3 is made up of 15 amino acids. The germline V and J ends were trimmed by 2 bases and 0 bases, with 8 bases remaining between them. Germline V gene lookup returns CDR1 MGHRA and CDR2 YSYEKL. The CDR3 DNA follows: TGCGCCAGCAGCCAATATCAGGTTAGCAATCAGCCCCAGCATTTT. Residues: CASSQYQVSNQPQHF.

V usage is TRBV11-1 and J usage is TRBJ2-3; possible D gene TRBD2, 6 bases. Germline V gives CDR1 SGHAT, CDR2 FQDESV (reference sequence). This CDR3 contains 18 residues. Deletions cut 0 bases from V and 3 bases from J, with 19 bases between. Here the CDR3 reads CASSLAAGLPTITDTQYF. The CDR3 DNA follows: TGTGCCAGCAGCTTAGCCGCGGGACTCCCGACAATTACAGATACGCAGTATTTT.

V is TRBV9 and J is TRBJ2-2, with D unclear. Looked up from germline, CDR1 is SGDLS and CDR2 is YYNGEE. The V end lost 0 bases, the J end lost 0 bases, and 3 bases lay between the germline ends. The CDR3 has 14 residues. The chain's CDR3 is CASSVETNTGELFF. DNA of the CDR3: TGTGCCAGCAGCGTAGAAACGAACACCGGGGAGCTGTTTTTT.

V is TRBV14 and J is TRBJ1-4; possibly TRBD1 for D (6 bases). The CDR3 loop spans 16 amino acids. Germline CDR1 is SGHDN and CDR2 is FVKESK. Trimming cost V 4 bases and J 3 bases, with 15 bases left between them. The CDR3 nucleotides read TGTGCCAGCAGCCGCGGACCGGGACATTCTAATGAAAAACTGTTTTTT. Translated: CASSRGPGHSNEKLFF.